The clone carrying this TCR beta chain was observed many times. This record comes from a study of T cells after yellow fever vaccination. From the 5' RACE reads, TCRdb called clonotypes with MiXCR, one entry per CDR3 protein. This table holds a few hundred thousand distinct CDR3 sequences, 3% to 4.5% found once. The CDR3 is 21 residues long. Germline-derived CDR1 and CDR2 are MGHRA and YSYEKL. V lost 3 bases to trimming and J lost 1 base; unmatched junction nucleotides: 16. The specimen was PBMCs, collected 5 days after the yellow fever booster vaccination. This receptor was taken from a man aged 18-30 years who received the YFV17D yellow fever vaccine. The V and J genes are TRBV4-1 and TRBJ2-3; TRBD2 matches 13 bases. CDR3 bases: TGCGCCAGCAGCCACGAAACTAGCGGGGGGGTTGGGAACTGGGGCACAGATACGCAGTATTTT. Protein sequence: CASSHETSGGVGNWGTDTQYF.